The present T cell receptor beta chain was sequenced within a study of blood T cell repertoires in COVID-19. Study-level information: Collection of acute and convalescent COVID-19 samples took place in the United States, Italy and Spain.

Germline-derived CDR1 and CDR2 are GTSNPN and SVGIG (reference sequence). The CDR3 has 13 residues. V lost 8 bases and J 1 base, leaving 14 bases between the germline ends. TCRdb's table, derived via immunoSEQ multiplex PCR, lists solely in-frame clones and lacks some. Of tens of thousands of clones in the sample, over 80% were seen once. The gene calls are TRBV30 and TRBJ1-1, with TRBD1 as a possible D gene (5 bases). The sample was peripheral blood. The source is a man aged 50 to 59 with active or convalescent COVID-19. CDR3 DNA: TGTGCCGGGAACCAAGGGGCGAACACTGAAGCTTTCTTT. Translating gives CAGNQGANTEAFF.